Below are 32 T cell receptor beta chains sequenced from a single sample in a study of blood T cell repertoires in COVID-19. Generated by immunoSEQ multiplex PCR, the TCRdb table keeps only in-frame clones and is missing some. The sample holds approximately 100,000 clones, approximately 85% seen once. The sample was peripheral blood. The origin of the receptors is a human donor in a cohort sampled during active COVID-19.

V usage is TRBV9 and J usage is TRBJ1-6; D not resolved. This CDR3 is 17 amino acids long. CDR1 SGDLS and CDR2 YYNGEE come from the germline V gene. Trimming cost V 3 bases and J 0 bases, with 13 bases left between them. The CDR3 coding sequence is TGTGCCAGCAGCGCCCGCGTCACGAGCTCCTATAATTCACCCCTCCACTTT. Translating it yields CASSARVTSSYNSPLHF.

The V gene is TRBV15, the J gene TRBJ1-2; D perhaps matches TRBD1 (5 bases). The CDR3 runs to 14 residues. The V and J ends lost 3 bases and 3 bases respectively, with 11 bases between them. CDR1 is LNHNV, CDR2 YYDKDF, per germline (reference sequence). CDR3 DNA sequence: TGTGCCACCAGCAGTTTCCCGGGGGACTATGGCTACACCTTC. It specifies CATSSFPGDYGYTF. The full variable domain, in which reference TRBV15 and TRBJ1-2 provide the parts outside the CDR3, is DAMVIQNPRYQVTQFGKPVTLSCSQTLNHNVMYWYQQKSSQAPKLLFHYYDKDFNNEADTPDNFQSRRPNTSFCFLDIRSPGLGDTAMYLCATSSFPGDYGYTFGSGTRLTVV.

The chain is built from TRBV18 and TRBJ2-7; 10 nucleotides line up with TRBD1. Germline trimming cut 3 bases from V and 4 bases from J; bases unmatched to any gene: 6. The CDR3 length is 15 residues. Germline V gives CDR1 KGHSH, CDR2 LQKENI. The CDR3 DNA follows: TGTGCCAGCTCACCGTACGGGACAGGGGTTTACGAGCAGTACTTC. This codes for CASSPYGTGVYEQYF.

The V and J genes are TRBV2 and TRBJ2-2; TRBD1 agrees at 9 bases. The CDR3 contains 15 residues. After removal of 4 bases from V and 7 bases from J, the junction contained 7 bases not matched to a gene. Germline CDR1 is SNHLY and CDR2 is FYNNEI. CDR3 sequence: CASSVQGALVGELFF. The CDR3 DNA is TGTGCCAGCAGTGTACAGGGGGCGCTTGTCGGGGAGCTGTTTTTT.

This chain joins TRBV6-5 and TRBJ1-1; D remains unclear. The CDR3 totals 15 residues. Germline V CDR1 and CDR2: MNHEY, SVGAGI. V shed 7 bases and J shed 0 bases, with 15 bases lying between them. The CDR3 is CASKLGRALNTEAFF. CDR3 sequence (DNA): TGTGCCAGCAAGTTAGGGAGGGCGTTGAACACTGAAGCTTTCTTT.

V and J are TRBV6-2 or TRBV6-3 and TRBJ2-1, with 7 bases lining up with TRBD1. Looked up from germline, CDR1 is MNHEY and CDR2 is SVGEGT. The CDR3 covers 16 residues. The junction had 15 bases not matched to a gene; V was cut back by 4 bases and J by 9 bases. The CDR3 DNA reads TGTGCCAGCAGTTTCACGACAGGGCGAAGGTCTGGTGAGCAGTTCTTC. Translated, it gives CASSFTTGRRSGEQFF.

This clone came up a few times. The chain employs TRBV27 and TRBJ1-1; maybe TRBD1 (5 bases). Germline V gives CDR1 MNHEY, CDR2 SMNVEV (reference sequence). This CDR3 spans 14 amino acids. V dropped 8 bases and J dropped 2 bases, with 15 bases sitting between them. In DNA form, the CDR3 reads TGTGCCAGCGGGGGGACTGAGCTTAACACTGAAGCTTTCTTT. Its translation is CASGGTELNTEAFF.

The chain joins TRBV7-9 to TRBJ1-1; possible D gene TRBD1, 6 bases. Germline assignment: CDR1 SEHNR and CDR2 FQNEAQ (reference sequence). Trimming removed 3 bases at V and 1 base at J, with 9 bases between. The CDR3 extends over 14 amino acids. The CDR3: CASSFGGANTEAFF. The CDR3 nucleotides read TGTGCCAGCAGCTTTGGGGGCGCGAACACTGAAGCTTTCTTT.

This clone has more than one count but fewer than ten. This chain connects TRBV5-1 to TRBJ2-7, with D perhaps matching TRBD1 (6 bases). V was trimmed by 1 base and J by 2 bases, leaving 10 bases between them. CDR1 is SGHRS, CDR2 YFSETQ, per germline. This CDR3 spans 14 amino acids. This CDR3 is CASSLRGITYEQYF. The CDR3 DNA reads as TGCGCCAGCAGCTTGAGGGGGATTACCTACGAGCAGTACTTC.

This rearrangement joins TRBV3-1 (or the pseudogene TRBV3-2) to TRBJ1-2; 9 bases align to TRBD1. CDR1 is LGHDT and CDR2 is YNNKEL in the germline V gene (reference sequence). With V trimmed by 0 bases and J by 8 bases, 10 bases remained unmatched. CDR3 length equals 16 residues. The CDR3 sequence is CASSQEYRDRDGGYTF. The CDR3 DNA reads TGTGCCAGCAGCCAAGAATACCGGGACAGGGACGGGGGCTACACCTTC.

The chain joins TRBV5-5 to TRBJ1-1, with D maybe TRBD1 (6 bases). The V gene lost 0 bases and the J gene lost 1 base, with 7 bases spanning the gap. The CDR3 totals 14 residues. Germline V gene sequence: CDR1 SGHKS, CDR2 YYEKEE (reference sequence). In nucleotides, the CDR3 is TGTGCCAGCAGCTTGGACAGGGCGAACACTGAAGCTTTCTTT. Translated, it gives CASSLDRANTEAFF.

This chain's CDR3 is CASSVGPRRAGGPHNEQFF. The CDR3 DNA reads as TGTGCCAGCAGCGTAGGCCCCAGACGTGCGGGAGGGCCTCACAATGAGCAGTTCTTC. The rearrangement links TRBV9 to TRBJ2-1, with 9 bases matching TRBD2. The CDR3 is 19 amino acids. Germline CDR1 and CDR2: SGDLS and YYNGEE. The V gene end was trimmed by 0 bases and the J gene end by 5 bases; junction bases not matched to a gene: 15.

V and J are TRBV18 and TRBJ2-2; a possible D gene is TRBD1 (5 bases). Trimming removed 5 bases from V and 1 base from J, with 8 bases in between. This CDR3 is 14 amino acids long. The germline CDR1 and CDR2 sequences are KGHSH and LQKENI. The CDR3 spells CASSSGQNTGELFF. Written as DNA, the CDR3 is TGTGCCAGCTCATCCGGACAGAACACCGGGGAGCTGTTTTTT.

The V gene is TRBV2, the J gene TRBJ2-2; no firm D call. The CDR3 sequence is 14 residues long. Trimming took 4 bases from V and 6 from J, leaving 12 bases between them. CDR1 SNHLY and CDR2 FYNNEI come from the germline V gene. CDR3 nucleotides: TGTGCCAGCAGTGTTTCGACACCGCCCGGGGAGCTGTTTTTT. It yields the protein CASSVSTPPGELFF.

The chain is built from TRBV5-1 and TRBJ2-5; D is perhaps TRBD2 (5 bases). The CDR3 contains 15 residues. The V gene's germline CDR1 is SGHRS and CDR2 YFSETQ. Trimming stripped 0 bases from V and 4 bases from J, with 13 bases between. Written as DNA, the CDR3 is TGCGCCAGCAGCTTGGGTAGCGCCCTAGGAGAGACCCAGTACTTC. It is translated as CASSLGSALGETQYF.

The DNA of the CDR3 is TGTGCCAGCAGCTTATACCAGGGGTCGTCCCTCCACTTT. Encoded protein: CASSLYQGSSLHF. V is TRBV7-3 and J is TRBJ1-6; maybe TRBD1 (6 bases). The V end lost 2 bases, the J end lost 14 bases, and 13 bases lay between the germline ends. This CDR3 region has 13 residues. Germline V gene lookup returns CDR1 SGHTA and CDR2 FQGTGA.

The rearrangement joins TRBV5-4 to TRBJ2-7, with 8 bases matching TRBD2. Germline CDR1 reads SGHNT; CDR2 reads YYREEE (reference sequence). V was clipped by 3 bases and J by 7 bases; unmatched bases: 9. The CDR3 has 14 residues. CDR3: CASSSQRGGEEQYF. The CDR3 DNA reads TGTGCCAGCAGCTCCCAACGGGGGGGCGAAGAGCAGTACTTC.

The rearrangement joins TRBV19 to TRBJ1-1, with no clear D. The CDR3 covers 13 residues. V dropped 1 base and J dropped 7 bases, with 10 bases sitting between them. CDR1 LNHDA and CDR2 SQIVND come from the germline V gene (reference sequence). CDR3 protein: CASSIGGQYEAFF. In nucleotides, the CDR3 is TGTGCCAGTAGTATAGGAGGGCAGTATGAAGCTTTCTTT. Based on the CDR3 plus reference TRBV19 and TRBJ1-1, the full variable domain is DGGITQSPKYLFRKEGQNVTLSCEQNLNHDAMYWYRQDPGQGLRLIYYSQIVNDFQKGDIAEGYSVSREKKESFPLTVTSAQKNPTAFYLCASSIGGQYEAFFGQGTRLTVV.

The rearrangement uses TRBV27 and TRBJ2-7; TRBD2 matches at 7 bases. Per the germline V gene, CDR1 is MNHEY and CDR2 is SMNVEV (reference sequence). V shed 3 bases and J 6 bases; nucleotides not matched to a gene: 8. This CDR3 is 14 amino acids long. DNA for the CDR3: TGTGCCAGCAGTTTTGGGGAGGGCTCCCTCGAGCAGTACTTC. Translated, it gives CASSFGEGSLEQYF.

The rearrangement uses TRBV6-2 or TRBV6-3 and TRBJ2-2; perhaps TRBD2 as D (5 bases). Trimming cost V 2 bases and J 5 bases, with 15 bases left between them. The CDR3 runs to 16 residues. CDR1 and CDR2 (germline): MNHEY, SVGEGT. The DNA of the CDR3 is TGTGCCAGCAGTTACATTGCGGGTAAAGGAACCGGGGAGCTGTTTTTT. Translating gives CASSYIAGKGTGELFF.

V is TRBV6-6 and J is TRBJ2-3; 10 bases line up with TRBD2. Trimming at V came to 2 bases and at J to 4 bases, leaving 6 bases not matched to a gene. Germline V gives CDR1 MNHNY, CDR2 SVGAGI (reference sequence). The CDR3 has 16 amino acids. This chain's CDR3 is CASSYPLAGDSDTQYF. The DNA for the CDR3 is TGTGCCAGCAGTTACCCCCTAGCGGGAGACTCAGATACGCAGTATTTT.

The chain's CDR3 is CASSPAGLAVVQQYF. The CDR3 DNA reads as TGTGCCAGCAGTCCGGCGGGACTAGCGGTTGTACAGCAGTACTTC. J is TRBJ2-7 and V is TRBV27; TRBD2 aligns across 11 bases. Germline V gene lookup returns CDR1 MNHEY and CDR2 SMNVEV (reference sequence). The junction had 11 bases not matched to a gene; V was cut back by 5 bases and J by 8 bases. This CDR3 is built from 15 residues.

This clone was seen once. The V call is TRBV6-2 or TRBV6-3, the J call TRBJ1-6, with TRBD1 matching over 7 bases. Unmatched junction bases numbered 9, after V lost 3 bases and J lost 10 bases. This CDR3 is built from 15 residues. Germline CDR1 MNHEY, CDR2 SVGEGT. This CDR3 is CASSYYRQGRSPLHF. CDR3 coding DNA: TGTGCCAGCAGTTATTACCGACAGGGTAGATCACCCCTCCACTTT.

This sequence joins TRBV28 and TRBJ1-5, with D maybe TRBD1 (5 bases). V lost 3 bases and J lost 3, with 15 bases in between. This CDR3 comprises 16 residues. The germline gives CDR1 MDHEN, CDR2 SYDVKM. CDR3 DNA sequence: TGTGCCAGCAGTTTTCAGGGAGGCCCTAACAATCAGCCCCAGCATTTT. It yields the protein CASSFQGGPNNQPQHF.

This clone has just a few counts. CDR3 in amino acids: CANRGNRGTEAFF. As DNA, the CDR3 is TGTGCCAACCGGGGGAACCGAGGGACTGAAGCTTTCTTT. This chain joins TRBV10-3 and TRBJ1-1; possibly TRBD1 for D (5 bases). The CDR3 totals 13 residues. Trimming took 10 bases from V and 5 from J, leaving 17 bases between them. Looked up from germline, CDR1 is ENHRY and CDR2 is SYGVKD.

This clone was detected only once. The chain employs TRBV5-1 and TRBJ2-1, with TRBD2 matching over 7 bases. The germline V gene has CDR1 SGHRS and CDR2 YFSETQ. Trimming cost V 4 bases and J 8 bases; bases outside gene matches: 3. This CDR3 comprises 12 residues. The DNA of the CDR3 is TGCGCCAGCAGCCCGGGGGGACATGAGCAGTTCTTC. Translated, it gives CASSPGGHEQFF.

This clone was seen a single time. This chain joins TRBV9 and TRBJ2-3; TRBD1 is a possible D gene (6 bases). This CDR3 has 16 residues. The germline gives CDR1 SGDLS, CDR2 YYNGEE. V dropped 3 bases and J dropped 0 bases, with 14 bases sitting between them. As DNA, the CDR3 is TGTGCCAGCAGCGCCCCCACACAGGGTAGCACAGATACGCAGTATTTT. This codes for CASSAPTQGSTDTQYF.

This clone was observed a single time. CDR3 loop: CASRKQETQYF. The CDR3 nucleotides are TGTGCCAGTAGAAAGCAAGAGACCCAGTACTTC. The rearrangement uses TRBV12-3 or TRBV12-4 and TRBJ2-5; D uncertain. CDR3 length equals 11 residues. Trimming shortened V by 9 bases and J by 2 bases, and 7 bases separated the two germline ends.

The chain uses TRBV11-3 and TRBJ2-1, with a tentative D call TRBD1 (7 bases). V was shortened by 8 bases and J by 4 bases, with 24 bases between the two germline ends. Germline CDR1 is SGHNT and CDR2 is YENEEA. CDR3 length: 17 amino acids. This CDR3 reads CASEGCGTELLYNEQFF. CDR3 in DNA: TGTGCCAGCGAAGGGTGCGGGACAGAGCTCCTATACAATGAGCAGTTCTTC.

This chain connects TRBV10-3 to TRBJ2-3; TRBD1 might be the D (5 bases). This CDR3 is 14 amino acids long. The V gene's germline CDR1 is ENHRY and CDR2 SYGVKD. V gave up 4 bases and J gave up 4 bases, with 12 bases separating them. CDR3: CAISVERGPDTQYF. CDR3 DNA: TGTGCCATCAGTGTCGAAAGGGGTCCAGATACGCAGTATTTT.

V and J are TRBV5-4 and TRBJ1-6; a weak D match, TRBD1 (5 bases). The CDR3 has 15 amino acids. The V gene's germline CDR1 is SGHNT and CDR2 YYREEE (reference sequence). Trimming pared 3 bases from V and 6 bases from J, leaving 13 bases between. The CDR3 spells CASSWAGGGNSPLHF. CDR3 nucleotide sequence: TGTGCCAGCAGCTGGGCGGGGGGAGGTAATTCACCCCTCCACTTT.

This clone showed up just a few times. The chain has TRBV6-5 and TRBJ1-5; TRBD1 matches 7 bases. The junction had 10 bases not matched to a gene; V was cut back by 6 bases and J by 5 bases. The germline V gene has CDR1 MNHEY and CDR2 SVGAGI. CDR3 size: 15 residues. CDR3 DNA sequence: TGTGCCAGCAGCCCCGACAGGGTGTTCGATCAGCCCCAGCATTTT. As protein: CASSPDRVFDQPQHF.